The clone carrying this TCR beta chain was seen once. The sample belongs to a study of OX40 agonist ivuxolimab in advanced cancers. Study as a whole: Eligibility rules accepted prior anti-PD-1, anti-PD-L1 or anti-CTLA-4 therapy, and 30% to 40% had some. Three patients, one with hepatocellular carcinoma and two with cutaneous melanoma, achieved partial responses.

V lost 6 bases and J lost 0, with 14 bases in between. Germline-derived CDR1 and CDR2 are MDHEN and SYDVKM. The CDR3 runs 16 residues. Measured with immunoSEQ multiplex PCR; TCRdb has only the in-frame clones, and not every one. This table has roughly 86,000 clones, 90% appearing once. The receptor's source is an adult with an advanced solid tumor such as melanoma, head and neck, liver or kidney cancer. The chain recombines TRBV28 with TRBJ1-4, with D perhaps TRBD1 (5 bases). Sample: CD4+ or CD8+ T cells sorted from blood, taken in a trial of the OX40 agonist ivuxolimab. This chain's CDR3 is CASREHRSATNEKLFF. The CDR3, as DNA: TGTGCCAGCAGGGAGCACAGGAGTGCAACTAATGAAAAACTGTTTTTT.